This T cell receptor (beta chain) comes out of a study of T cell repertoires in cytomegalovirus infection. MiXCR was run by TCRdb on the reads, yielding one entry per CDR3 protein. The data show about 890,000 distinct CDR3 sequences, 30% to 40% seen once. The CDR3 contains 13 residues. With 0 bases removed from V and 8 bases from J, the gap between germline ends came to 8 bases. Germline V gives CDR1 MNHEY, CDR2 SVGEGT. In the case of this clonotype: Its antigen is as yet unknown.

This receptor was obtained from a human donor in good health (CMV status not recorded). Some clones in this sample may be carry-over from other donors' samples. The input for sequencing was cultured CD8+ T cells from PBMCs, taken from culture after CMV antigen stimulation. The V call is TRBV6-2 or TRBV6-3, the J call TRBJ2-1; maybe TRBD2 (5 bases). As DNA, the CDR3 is TGTGCCAGCAGTTACTCGGCGGGCTATGAGCAGTTCTTC. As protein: CASSYSAGYEQFF.